Presented here are 32 T cell receptor beta chains from one specimen sequenced in a study of blood T cells in healthy people across ages (dated by TCRdb to the mid-2010s). The library was generated by 5' RACE. Sequenced on an Illumina HiSeq 2500. A second about 7 to 12 cycle PCR used a sample-barcoded 5' primer and a J-beta primer mix. TCRdb reanalyzed the raw reads on its own, using fastp at Q25 for trimming and MiXCR for clone calling, and kept in-frame beta chains. Rows merge per CDR3 protein into single entries with the most common DNA and genes. The sample table lists about 1,600,000 distinct CDR3 sequences, approximately 40% of them with a count of one. The ten largest clones take up less than 8% of the sample. Sequencing was carried out using blood. The receptor source for this set is a woman aged 18-30 years in good health.

This clonotype was picked up one time. The chain joins TRBV12-3 or TRBV12-4 to TRBJ1-2; D remains unclear. This CDR3 is built from 12 residues. V shed 2 bases and J shed 8 bases, with 9 bases lying between them. As DNA, the CDR3 is TGTGCCAGCAGTTTACAACTCCTGGGCTACACCTTC. Translating gives CASSLQLLGYTF.

This clonotype has a handful of counts. This rearrangement joins TRBV4-1 to TRBJ1-4; D is undetermined. CDR1 and CDR2 (germline): MGHRA, YSYEKL. The CDR3 is made up of 16 amino acids. With 3 bases removed from V and 6 bases from J, the gap between germline ends came to 17 bases. CDR3: CASSHSGVGSDEKLFF. The CDR3 nucleotides read TGCGCCAGCAGCCACAGCGGGGTGGGTTCTGATGAAAAACTGTTTTTT.

The rearrangement joins TRBV29-1 to TRBJ2-5, with unresolved D. The V and J ends lost 7 bases and 2 bases respectively, with 14 bases between them. The CDR3 is 13 residues long. Germline CDR1 SQVTM, CDR2 ANQGSEA. The CDR3 protein is CSAHGSIQETQYF. The CDR3 nucleotides are TGCAGCGCTCATGGATCTATTCAAGAGACCCAGTACTTC.

The gene calls are TRBV6-1 and TRBJ2-1; 9 bases fit TRBD1. The CDR3 totals 15 residues. Germline V gene lookup returns CDR1 MNHNS and CDR2 SASEGT. V shed 4 bases and J 4 bases; nucleotides not matched to a gene: 5. In DNA form, the CDR3 reads TGTGCCAGCAGTGGGACAGGGGCAGGGTACAATGAGCAGTTCTTC. Encoded protein: CASSGTGAGYNEQFF.

This clonotype occurred a few times. The chain uses TRBV12-5 and TRBJ1-2; D might be TRBD1 (5 bases). CDR1 and CDR2 (germline): LGHNT, FRNRAP. The V end was cut by 1 base, the J end by 6 bases, with 12 bases between. This CDR3 is built from 14 residues. The DNA of the CDR3 is TGTGCTAGTGGTTTGGGGGGCCTTACTAATGGCTACACCTTC. This sequence encodes CASGLGGLTNGYTF.

This sequence joins TRBV5-1 and TRBJ2-5; TRBD1 matches 8 bases. Matching the DNA end better, TRBJ2-7 makes the J call doubtful. This CDR3 has 15 amino acids. In germline, CDR1 is SGHRS, CDR2 YFSETQ. The CDR3 sequence is CASSSGTGMGYEQYF. The CDR3, as DNA: TGCGCCAGCAGCTCCGGGACAGGAATGGGGTACGAGCAGTACTTC.

This clonotype came up a few times. V usage is TRBV6-1 and J usage is TRBJ2-3; a weak D match, TRBD2 (6 bases). CDR1 and CDR2 (germline): MNHNS, SASEGT. Trimming left V 7 bases short and J 6 bases short, with 14 bases between. CDR3 length: 13 residues. The CDR3 bases are TGTGCCAGCACGGGACTGCTGATGGATACGCAGTATTTT. Translating it yields CASTGLLMDTQYF.

In its sample, this clonotype was seen a few times. The rearrangement links TRBV29-1 to TRBJ2-3, with D possibly being TRBD2 (7 bases). Germline CDR1 and CDR2: SQVTM and ANQGSEA. Trimming took off 7 bases at V and 5 bases at J, with 22 bases between the two ends. The CDR3 length is 15 residues. Here the CDR3 DNA reads TGCAGCGCCGGACCGCGAGAGGGGGAGGGAGATACGCAGTATTTT. It translates to CSAGPREGEGDTQYF.

The chain is built from TRBV14 and TRBJ1-4; 7 nucleotides match TRBD1. J gave up 4 bases and V 6 bases, and 8 bases lay outside the gene matches. Germline V gene data show CDR1 as SGHDN and CDR2 as FVKESK. The CDR3 covers 15 residues. The CDR3 reads CASRPRTGSNEKLFF. CDR3 in DNA: TGTGCCAGCAGACCCCGGACAGGAAGTAATGAAAAACTGTTTTTT.

The chain couples TRBV28 to TRBJ2-7, with D maybe TRBD1 (5 bases). The CDR3 sequence is 13 residues long. V lost 5 bases, J lost 5 bases, and 13 bases lay in between. Germline V gene lookup returns CDR1 MDHEN and CDR2 SYDVKM. In DNA form, the CDR3 reads TGTGCCAGCAGTGGACATACCAACAACGAGCAGTACTTC. It specifies CASSGHTNNEQYF.

There are many counts of this clonotype. V usage is TRBV29-1 and J usage is TRBJ2-7; 10 nucleotides match TRBD2. CDR1 is SQVTM, CDR2 ANQGSEA, per germline. Trimming cost V 6 bases and J 7 bases; bases outside gene matches: 12. The CDR3 length is 14 residues. The CDR3 protein is CSVAQGVSGGEQYF. CDR3 coding DNA: TGCAGCGTGGCCCAAGGGGTTAGCGGGGGGGAGCAGTACTTC.

Many counts were recorded for this clonotype. The V and J genes are TRBV11-2 and TRBJ2-3, with D perhaps matching TRBD1 or TRBD2 (6 bases each). Germline V gives CDR1 SGHAT, CDR2 FQNNGV. V dropped 3 bases and J dropped 2 bases, with 12 bases sitting between them. The CDR3 runs 15 residues. The CDR3 protein is CASSLEGDSTDTQYF. CDR3 sequence (DNA): TGTGCCAGCAGCTTGGAGGGGGATTCCACAGATACGCAGTATTTT.

A few counts support this clonotype. The CDR3 reads CASSQGAATYEQYF. DNA for the CDR3: TGTGCCAGCAGCCAGGGGGCGGCAACCTACGAGCAGTACTTC. This chain uses TRBV3-1 with TRBJ2-7; the D gene is possibly TRBD1 (6 bases). The CDR3 contains 14 residues. Trimming stripped 3 bases from V and 2 bases from J, with 11 bases between. CDR1 is LGHDT, CDR2 YNNKEL, per germline (reference sequence).

The V call is TRBV30, the J call TRBJ2-5; possible D gene TRBD1, 6 bases. The J call may be faulty, since TRBJ2-7 better matches the DNA end. CDR3 size: 13 residues. CDR1 is GTSNPN and CDR2 is SVGIG in the germline V gene (reference sequence). CDR3 protein: CAWRTEDRYEQYF. CDR3 in DNA: TGTGCCTGGAGGACCGAGGACAGATACGAGCAGTACTTC.

The chain links TRBV6-1 to TRBJ2-7; 9 bases fit TRBD2. The length of the CDR3 is 15 residues. V shed 5 bases, J shed 6 bases, and the junction held 11 bases outside the gene matches. Germline V gene data show CDR1 as MNHNS and CDR2 as SASEGT. The CDR3 DNA reads as TGTGCCAGCAGTCCCCCGGGTGGACTAGCGCGCGAGCAGTACTTC. Its protein product is CASSPPGGLAREQYF.

This clonotype was seen many times. V usage is TRBV12-3 or TRBV12-4 and J usage is TRBJ2-1; 9 bases map to TRBD2. V lost 3 bases to trimming and J lost 6 bases; unmatched junction nucleotides: 6. The CDR3 extends over 15 amino acids. CDR3 nucleotides: TGTGCCAGCAGTTTTTGGGCGGGAGGGCTCAATGAGCAGTTCTTC. Its protein is CASSFWAGGLNEQFF.

The genes are TRBV28 and TRBJ2-5; D is undetermined. CDR1 is MDHEN and CDR2 is SYDVKM in the germline V gene. This CDR3 is built from 13 residues. Trimming removed 4 bases from V and 5 bases from J, with 11 bases in between. Written as DNA, the CDR3 is TGTGCCAGCAGTTCTGAGCTTCTGGAGACCCAGTACTTC. Translation gives CASSSELLETQYF.

V gene TRBV14 combines with J gene TRBJ1-1; D might be TRBD1 (6 bases). The length of the CDR3 is 12 residues. The germline V gene encodes CDR1 SGHDN and CDR2 FVKESK. V was pared by 4 bases and J by 9 bases, with 12 bases between. In DNA form, the CDR3 reads TGTGCCAGCAGCCTACAGGGAAAGCAAGCTTTCTTT. Its translation: CASSLQGKQAFF.

On this clonotype: The CDR3 ends on some other residue instead of the conserved phenylalanine or tryptophan, so this is likely a read error. The limits of the CDR3 on the DNA are not certain, so only TCRdb's listed CDR3 is given. This sequence joins TRBV7-9 and TRBJ2-1; the table calls TRBD2, which could not be checked here. The germline V gene encodes CDR1 SEHNR and CDR2 FQNEAQ (reference sequence). The CDR3 extends over 15 residues, inclusive of both ends. CDR3: CASTPAGGGPDEQFI.

This clonotype appeared a few times. This chain joins TRBV10-3 and TRBJ2-1, with D perhaps assigned TRBD1 or TRBD2 (5 bases each). This CDR3 spans 14 amino acids. From germline, CDR1 is ENHRY and CDR2 SYGVKD. V was pared by 3 bases and J by 7 bases, with 13 bases between. CDR3 sequence reads: CAISDAGTINEQFF. The CDR3 DNA is TGTGCCATCAGTGATGCCGGGACGATAAATGAGCAGTTCTTC.

In its sample, this clonotype was seen a few times. V and J are TRBV29-1 and TRBJ1-1; 9 bases map to TRBD1. Germline V lookup: CDR1 SQVTM, CDR2 ANQGSEA. The ends lost 5 bases at V and 5 bases at J; junction bases unmatched: 12. This CDR3 comprises 15 residues. Here the CDR3 reads CSVFRDRGVLTEAFF. As DNA, the CDR3 is TGCAGCGTTTTCCGAGACAGGGGGGTTTTGACTGAAGCTTTCTTT.

In this sample, this clonotype turned up a few times. The genes are TRBV29-1 and TRBJ2-3; 8 positions agree with TRBD2. This CDR3 has 13 residues. Per the germline V gene, CDR1 is SQVTM and CDR2 is ANQGSEA. Trimming cost V 7 bases and J 3 bases; bases outside gene matches: 6. CDR3 nucleotide sequence: TGCAGCGGGAAGCGGGAGTTAACAGATACGCAGTATTTT. Protein: CSGKRELTDTQYF.

This chain links TRBV4-2 with TRBJ1-1, with unresolved D. Trimming pared 3 bases from V and 0 bases from J, leaving 11 bases between. Looked up from germline, CDR1 is LGHNA and CDR2 is YNFKEQ. CDR3 size: 15 residues. The DNA of the CDR3 is TGTGCCAGCAGCCACGGTGGACTTATGAACACTGAAGCTTTCTTT. Protein sequence: CASSHGGLMNTEAFF.

This clonotype has more than one count but fewer than ten. The chain joins TRBV15 to TRBJ1-1, with a weak D call TRBD1 (6 bases). Germline loops: CDR1 LNHNV, CDR2 YYDKDF (reference sequence). CDR3 length: 13 amino acids. The V gene lost 8 bases and the J gene lost 5 bases, with 15 bases spanning the gap. Written as DNA, the CDR3 is TGTGCCACCGATAAGGGGGGGAGGACTGAAGCTTTCTTT. This codes for CATDKGGRTEAFF.

This chain joins TRBV6-6 and TRBJ2-3; 10 bases line up with TRBD2. CDR3 length: 17 residues. With V trimmed by 2 bases and J by 1 base, 6 bases remained unmatched. CDR1 is MNHNY, CDR2 SVGAGI, per germline (reference sequence). CDR3 region: CASSYTLAGACTDTQYF. In nucleotides, the CDR3 is TGTGCCAGCAGTTACACGCTAGCGGGGGCCTGCACAGATACGCAGTATTTT.

The J gene is TRBJ1-5, the V gene TRBV7-2, with unresolved D. This CDR3 contains 13 residues. The V gene's germline CDR1 is SGHTA and CDR2 FQGNSA. V gave up 3 bases and J gave up 5 bases, with 8 bases separating them. The CDR3 sequence: CASSFQVDQPQHF. In DNA form, the CDR3 reads TGTGCCAGCAGCTTCCAGGTGGATCAGCCCCAGCATTTT. The full variable domain, its missing parts supplied by reference TRBV7-2 and TRBJ1-5, is GAGVSQSPSNKVTEKGKDVELRCDPISGHTALYWYRQSLGQGLEFLIYFQGNSAPDKSGLPSDRFSAERTGGSVSTLTIQRTQQEDSAVYLCASSFQVDQPQHFGDGTRLSIL.

The chain is built from TRBV20-1 and TRBJ2-4; TRBD2 agrees at 8 bases. The J call could be wrong; TRBJ2-7 is a better fit for the DNA end. The CDR3 covers 14 residues. Germline V gene data show CDR1 as DFQATT and CDR2 as SNEGSKA (reference sequence). The DNA for the CDR3 is TGCAGTGCTAGAGATATCGGGGGGGCCTACGAGCAGTACTTC. This encodes CSARDIGGAYEQYF.

This chain connects TRBV5-1 to TRBJ1-1; D not certain. Germline CDR1 reads SGHRS; CDR2 reads YFSETQ. Trimming pared 6 bases from V and 5 bases from J, leaving 23 bases between. This CDR3 has 16 amino acids. CDR3 sequence (DNA): TGCGCCAGCACCCCTGGTCCGTCCCGGGTTGTAACTGAAGCTTTCTTT. Amino acid sequence: CASTPGPSRVVTEAFF.

The chain carries TRBV7-2 and TRBJ2-7, with TRBD2 as a possible D gene (6 bases). The CDR3 extends over 14 amino acids. V dropped 6 bases and J dropped 4 bases, with 16 bases sitting between them. Germline CDR1 and CDR2: SGHTA and FQGNSA. The CDR3 DNA reads TGTGCCAGCAGTCCTTCCCTAGCGAAGTACGAGCAGTACTTC. As protein: CASSPSLAKYEQYF.

Only one count was recorded for this clonotype. The chain joins TRBV20-1 to TRBJ2-2, with D unresolved. This CDR3 is 15 amino acids long. Trimming removed 0 bases from V and 8 bases from J, with 16 bases in between. Germline V CDR1 and CDR2: DFQATT, SNEGSKA (reference sequence). CDR3 loop: CSARDRVGSLGELFF. The CDR3 bases are TGCAGTGCTAGAGATCGGGTGGGATCTTTGGGGGAGCTGTTTTTT.

V is TRBV20-1 and J is TRBJ2-1, with 9 bases that match TRBD2. This CDR3 has 15 residues. In germline, CDR1 is DFQATT, CDR2 SNEGSKA (reference sequence). Unmatched junction bases numbered 11, after V lost 4 bases and J lost 7 bases. CDR3 sequence (DNA): TGCAGTGCTACTGACGGGAGCGGGGGGTGGAATGAGCAGTTCTTC. It codes for CSATDGSGGWNEQFF.

The gene calls are TRBV12-3 or TRBV12-4 and TRBJ2-5, with D hard to call. The CDR3 length is 13 residues. V lost 3 bases and J lost 8, with 13 bases in between. CDR3 residues: CASSFPPKRTQYF. The CDR3 region has the DNA TGTGCCAGCAGTTTCCCCCCAAAGAGAACCCAGTACTTC.